A selection of T cell receptor beta chains follows, all from one sample in a study of cytomegalovirus exposure and HLA in healthy donors. Profiled with immunoSEQ multiplex PCR; TCRdb holds only in-frame clones, not every one. The repertoire holds under 200,000 clones, with approximately 79% as singletons. The sample taken for sequencing was PBMCs. The receptors here all came from a man aged 35 to 55 in good health and CMV-seropositive. The CDR3 runs from the conserved cysteine through the conserved F or W. A D gene is named only where the DNA matches it firmly. A row's size may be missing; if present it is once, few, many or a size class.

j_call: TRBJ1-4
d_call: .
clone_size: .
v_call: TRBV4-3
cdr3_length: 15
cdr3_nt: TGCGCCAGCAGCCAAGATCCAGGGAAGGGGGAAAAACTGTTTTTT
cdr3_aa: CASSQDPGKGEKLFF

j_call: TRBJ1-2
d_call: TRBD1
clone_size: .
v_call: TRBV5-1
cdr3_length: 16
cdr3_nt: TGCGCCAGCAGCTTGGTACAGGGGGGAGCTAACTATGGCTACACCTTC
cdr3_aa: CASSLVQGGANYGYTF

j_call: TRBJ1-1
d_call: TRBD1
clone_size: .
v_call: TRBV6-5
cdr3_length: 14
cdr3_nt: TGTGCCAGCAGCACGCGCCGGGACAGGGGTGAAGCTTTCTTT
cdr3_aa: CASSTRRDRGEAFF

j_call: TRBJ2-5
d_call: .
clone_size: .
v_call: TRBV5-4
cdr3_length: 13
cdr3_nt: TGTGCCAGCAGCTTGGTGGAGGAAGAGACCCAGTACTTC
cdr3_aa: CASSLVEEETQYF

j_call: TRBJ2-1
d_call: TRBD2
clone_size: .
v_call: TRBV5-1
cdr3_length: 16
cdr3_nt: TGCGCCAGCAGCCGTGGACTAGCGGGGGGGCCGGATGAGCAGTTCTTC
cdr3_aa: CASSRGLAGGPDEQFF

j_call: TRBJ2-7
d_call: .
clone_size: once
v_call: TRBV7-2
cdr3_length: 14
cdr3_nt: TGTGCCAGCAGCTTAGGTGGACAAACCTACGAGCAGTACTTC
cdr3_aa: CASSLGGQTYEQYF

j_call: TRBJ2-1
d_call: TRBD1
clone_size: .
v_call: TRBV5-1
cdr3_length: 16
cdr3_nt: TGCGCCAGCAGCTTGCACGGACAGGGGATCGGCAATGAGCAGTTCTTC
cdr3_aa: CASSLHGQGIGNEQFF

j_call: TRBJ1-1
d_call: .
clone_size: few
v_call: TRBV6-5
cdr3_length: 14
cdr3_nt: TGTGCCAGCAGTCTAGGGGCCCCGAACACTGAAGCTTTCTTT
cdr3_aa: CASSLGAPNTEAFF

j_call: TRBJ1-1
d_call: TRBD1
clone_size: .
v_call: TRBV27
cdr3_length: 13
cdr3_nt: TGTGCCAGCAGTTGGAGGGGGCTCACTGAAGCTTTCTTT
cdr3_aa: CASSWRGLTEAFF

j_call: TRBJ2-5
d_call: .
clone_size: .
v_call: TRBV25-1
cdr3_length: 15
cdr3_nt: TGTGCCAGCAGTGAATCGGTCGGCAGGGGAGAGACCCAGTACTTC
cdr3_aa: CASSESVGRGETQYF

j_call: TRBJ1-2
d_call: TRBD1
clone_size: .
v_call: TRBV7-9
cdr3_length: 13
cdr3_nt: TGTGCCAGCAGCTCCAGGGGGCCGAGAGGCTACACCTTC
cdr3_aa: CASSSRGPRGYTF

j_call: TRBJ2-5
d_call: .
clone_size: .
v_call: TRBV11-3
cdr3_length: 14
cdr3_nt: TGTGCCAGCAGCTTAGGCAGGCATCAAGAGACCCAGTACTTC
cdr3_aa: CASSLGRHQETQYF

j_call: TRBJ2-1
d_call: .
clone_size: .
v_call: TRBV18
cdr3_length: 15
cdr3_nt: TGTGCCAGCTCACCACGTCAGGGTATCTACAATGAGCAGTTCTTC
cdr3_aa: CASSPRQGIYNEQFF

j_call: TRBJ2-1
d_call: .
clone_size: .
v_call: TRBV4-1
cdr3_length: 14
cdr3_nt: TGCGCCAGCAGCCAAGATCACAGTCACAATGAGCAGTTCTTC
cdr3_aa: CASSQDHSHNEQFF

j_call: TRBJ2-7
d_call: .
clone_size: .
v_call: TRBV7-2
cdr3_length: 17
cdr3_nt: TGTGCCAGCAGCTTAGGGGCGAAGCAGGTCCTCTCCTACGAGCAGTACTTC
cdr3_aa: CASSLGAKQVLSYEQYF

j_call: TRBJ2-1
d_call: TRBD1
clone_size: once
v_call: TRBV6-6
cdr3_length: 14
cdr3_nt: TGTGCCAGCAGACACCGGGACAGGGCCAATGAGCAGTTCTTC
cdr3_aa: CASRHRDRANEQFF

j_call: TRBJ2-3
d_call: TRBD1
clone_size: .
v_call: TRBV2
cdr3_length: 13
cdr3_nt: TGTGCCAGCAAAGGACAGGGCATAGATACGCAGTATTTT
cdr3_aa: CASKGQGIDTQYF

j_call: TRBJ2-7
d_call: .
clone_size: .
v_call: TRBV19
cdr3_length: 12
cdr3_nt: TGTGCCAGTCAAGGCGCGGCCTACGAGCAGTACTTC
cdr3_aa: CASQGAAYEQYF

j_call: TRBJ1-4
d_call: TRBD1
clone_size: .
v_call: TRBV27
cdr3_length: 16
cdr3_nt: TGTGCCAGCAGTTTCCCGAGGGGGCAGGCTAATGAAAAACTGTTTTTT
cdr3_aa: CASSFPRGQANEKLFF

j_call: TRBJ1-5
d_call: TRBD1
clone_size: .
v_call: TRBV19
cdr3_length: 16
cdr3_nt: TGTGCCAGTAGTATTCCGGGACAGGGGAGCAATCAGCCCCAGCATTTT
cdr3_aa: CASSIPGQGSNQPQHF

j_call: TRBJ2-3
d_call: TRBD2
clone_size: .
v_call: TRBV11-1
cdr3_length: 16
cdr3_nt: TGTGCCAGCAGCGTCCAGGCGGGACTAGCATTTTATACGCAGTATTTT
cdr3_aa: CASSVQAGLAFYTQYF

j_call: TRBJ1-5
d_call: TRBD1
clone_size: few
v_call: TRBV4-3
cdr3_length: 15
cdr3_nt: TGCGCCAGCAGCCAAGGGACAGGGAGCAATCAGCCCCAGCATTTT
cdr3_aa: CASSQGTGSNQPQHF

j_call: TRBJ1-2
d_call: TRBD1
clone_size: .
v_call: TRBV19
cdr3_length: 14
cdr3_nt: TGTGCCAGTAGTGTACAACAGGGGAGTATGCGCTACACCTTC
cdr3_aa: CASSVQQGSMRYTF

j_call: TRBJ1-5
d_call: .
clone_size: .
v_call: TRBV6-5
cdr3_length: 15
cdr3_nt: TGTGCCAGCAGTCCCCTCCGGGGTGGAAATCAGCCCCAGCATTTT
cdr3_aa: CASSPLRGGNQPQHF

j_call: TRBJ2-3
d_call: .
clone_size: .
v_call: TRBV5-3
cdr3_length: 15
cdr3_nt: TGTGCCAGAAGCGCGGATCCCACTAGCACAGATACGCAGTATTTT
cdr3_aa: CARSADPTSTDTQYF

j_call: TRBJ2-7
d_call: TRBD1
clone_size: .
v_call: TRBV19
cdr3_length: 15
cdr3_nt: TGTGCCAGTTCTGACAGGGGGAGAATCAGCTACGAGCAGTACTTC
cdr3_aa: CASSDRGRISYEQYF

j_call: TRBJ1-5
d_call: .
clone_size: .
v_call: TRBV11-2
cdr3_length: 13
cdr3_nt: TGTGCCAGCAGCTTAGACACTAATCAGCCCCAGCATTTT
cdr3_aa: CASSLDTNQPQHF

j_call: TRBJ2-7
d_call: .
clone_size: .
v_call: TRBV9
cdr3_length: 14
cdr3_nt: TGTGCCAGCAGCGTGGCAAAATCAGGGGCCGAGCAGTACTTC
cdr3_aa: CASSVAKSGAEQYF

j_call: TRBJ2-2
d_call: TRBD1
clone_size: .
v_call: TRBV5-1
cdr3_length: 14
cdr3_nt: TGCGCCAGCAGCACGGGACAGGGGACCGGGGAGCTGTTTTTT
cdr3_aa: CASSTGQGTGELFF

j_call: TRBJ1-2
d_call: .
clone_size: once
v_call: TRBV5-6
cdr3_length: 13
cdr3_nt: TGTGCCAGCAGCCTCCCGGACAGCTATGGCTACACCTTC
cdr3_aa: CASSLPDSYGYTF

j_call: TRBJ1-2
d_call: .
clone_size: .
v_call: TRBV5-1
cdr3_length: 14
cdr3_nt: TGCGCCAGCAGCGAAATACAGGGTAGCTATGGCTACACCTTC
cdr3_aa: CASSEIQGSYGYTF

j_call: TRBJ1-1
d_call: .
clone_size: .
v_call: TRBV19
cdr3_length: 13
cdr3_nt: TGTGCCAGTAGGGGGGGGGTGAGCACTGAAGCTTTCTTT
cdr3_aa: CASRGGVSTEAFF

j_call: TRBJ2-5
d_call: .
clone_size: .
v_call: TRBV30
cdr3_length: 11
cdr3_nt: TGTGCCTGGAGTCCTAAAGAGACCCAGTACTTC
cdr3_aa: CAWSPKETQYF

j_call: TRBJ2-2
d_call: .
clone_size: .
v_call: TRBV6-5
cdr3_length: 13
cdr3_nt: TGTGCCAGCAGTTACGAGGGAATCGGGGAGCTGTTTTTT
cdr3_aa: CASSYEGIGELFF

j_call: TRBJ1-4
d_call: TRBD1
clone_size: .
v_call: TRBV27
cdr3_length: 16
cdr3_nt: TGTGCCAGCAGTTTATCGTGGGGACAGTATAATGAAAAACTGTTTTTT
cdr3_aa: CASSLSWGQYNEKLFF

j_call: TRBJ2-1
d_call: .
clone_size: many
v_call: TRBV6-5
cdr3_length: 12
cdr3_nt: TGTGCCAGCAGGGACACCCGGAGTGAGCAGTTCTTC
cdr3_aa: CASRDTRSEQFF

j_call: TRBJ1-2
d_call: .
clone_size: .
v_call: TRBV27
cdr3_length: 13
cdr3_nt: TGTGCCAGCAGTTTCGGGGGGGACTATGGCTACACCTTC
cdr3_aa: CASSFGGDYGYTF